The 18 T cell receptor beta chains reported below all come from one sample, sequenced in a study of cytomegalovirus exposure and HLA in healthy donors. Primers: 60 Vbeta forward and 13 Jbeta reverse. Clones were sequenced by immunoSEQ multiplex PCR, and TCRdb holds only the in-frame ones, with some missing. The sample has roughly 180,000 clones; about 83% are singletons. Sequenced material: PBMCs. Source of these receptors: a woman in her twenties or thirties in good health and CMV-seropositive.

The sample holds one count of this clone. The chain uses TRBV5-1 and TRBJ2-3; 9 nucleotides match TRBD2. Germline V CDR1 and CDR2: SGHRS, YFSETQ. The CDR3 totals 13 residues. Losses at the gene ends were 7 bases for V and 3 bases for J; bases not matched to a gene: 3. The CDR3 sequence: CASGLAGTDTQYF. Written as DNA, the CDR3 is TGCGCCAGCGGGCTAGCGGGAACAGATACGCAGTATTTT.

This chain links TRBV7-8 with TRBJ1-2; D unresolved. Trimming stripped 8 bases from V and 6 bases from J, with 16 bases between. This CDR3 has 13 amino acids. Germline V gene sequence: CDR1 SGHVS, CDR2 FQNEAQ. The CDR3 DNA reads TGTGCCAGCGGACTCAGAGGATCGGATGGCTACACCTTC. It translates to CASGLRGSDGYTF.

The chain links TRBV5-6 to TRBJ2-1; 9 bases map to TRBD2. The CDR3 totals 14 residues. V shed 3 bases and J 9 bases; nucleotides not matched to a gene: 7. Germline loops: CDR1 SGHDT, CDR2 YYEEEE. The CDR3 region is CASSSGLAIREQFF. The CDR3 region has the DNA TGTGCCAGCAGCTCGGGACTAGCCATCCGTGAGCAGTTCTTC.

V and J are TRBV7-6 and TRBJ2-3; D is unclear. With 1 base removed from V and 0 bases from J, the gap between germline ends came to 8 bases. Per the germline V gene, CDR1 is SGHVS and CDR2 is FNYEAQ. The CDR3 contains 15 residues. The CDR3 bases are TGTGCCAGCAGCTTAGGATACAGCAGCACAGATACGCAGTATTTT. Protein product: CASSLGYSSTDTQYF.

This clone was seen just once. The germline gene is not matched at one end of the junction; a read error may be the cause. V and J are TRBV7-9 and TRBJ1-2; maybe TRBD1 (6 bases). The CDR3 has 14 residues. In germline, CDR1 is SEHNR, CDR2 FQNEAQ (reference sequence). The CDR3 DNA sequence: TGTTCCAGCACCCCTAGCGGGACACTCTATGGCTACACCTTC. Translated: CSSTPSGTLYGYTF.

The genes are TRBV13 and TRBJ2-7; 7 bases are shared with TRBD2. CDR1 and CDR2 from the germline V gene are PRHDT and FYEKMQ (reference sequence). The CDR3 spans 14 residues. The V gene end was trimmed by 6 bases and the J gene end by 1 base; junction bases not matched to a gene: 6. CDR3 sequence reads: CASSMRGGSYEQYF. The CDR3 DNA is TGTGCCAGCAGTATGAGGGGAGGGTCCTACGAGCAGTACTTC.

The V gene is TRBV5-1, the J gene TRBJ2-5; a possible D gene is TRBD2 (5 bases). This CDR3 has 13 amino acids. V lost 0 bases and J lost 5, with 8 bases in between. Germline V lookup: CDR1 SGHRS, CDR2 YFSETQ. Here the CDR3 DNA reads TGCGCCAGCAGCTTGGCCCCGGGGGAGACCCAGTACTTC. Translation: CASSLAPGETQYF.

This chain connects TRBV11-3 to TRBJ1-1; D possibly corresponds to TRBD1 (6 bases). In germline, CDR1 is SGHNT, CDR2 YENEEA. Trimming removed 0 bases at V and 4 bases at J, with 6 bases between. CDR3 length equals 13 residues. The CDR3 region is CASSLEGATEAFF. The DNA of the CDR3 is TGTGCCAGCAGCTTAGAGGGGGCCACTGAAGCTTTCTTT.

In this sample, this clone turned up once. The chain has TRBV27 and TRBJ2-7; a weak D match, TRBD1 (6 bases). Germline CDR1 MNHEY, CDR2 SMNVEV (reference sequence). V lost 5 bases, J lost 2 bases, and 10 bases lay in between. The CDR3 covers 13 residues. The CDR3 nucleotides are TGTGCCAGCAGTCTTAACAGGGCCTACGAGCAGTACTTC. It translates to CASSLNRAYEQYF.

V usage is TRBV7-9 and J usage is TRBJ1-4, with 7 positions matching TRBD1. The CDR3 sequence is 15 residues long. Germline CDR1 and CDR2: SEHNR and FQNEAQ (reference sequence). V lost 5 bases to trimming and J lost 0 bases; unmatched junction nucleotides: 3. CDR3 nucleotide sequence: TGTGCCAGCAGCCCTACAGGGGCAACTAATGAAAAACTGTTTTTT. It is translated as CASSPTGATNEKLFF. The entire variable domain, with the rest obtained from reference TRBV7-9 and TRBJ1-4, is as follows: DTGVSQNPRHKITKRGQNVTFRCDPISEHNRLYWYRQTLGQGPEFLTYFQNEAQLEKSRLLSDRFSAERPKGSFSTLEIQRTEQGDSAMYLCASSPTGATNEKLFFGSGTQLSVL.

The chain recombines TRBV15 with TRBJ1-3, with 8 positions matching TRBD1. This CDR3 region has 15 residues. The V segment lost 5 bases and the J segment 4 bases; nucleotides outside the gene matches: 7. Germline CDR1 LNHNV, CDR2 YYDKDF (reference sequence). Here the CDR3 DNA reads TGTGCCACCAGCTTACACAGGGGGTTAGGAAACACCATATATTTT. It codes for CATSLHRGLGNTIYF.

This chain connects TRBV5-4 to TRBJ1-2; no definite D call. This CDR3 contains 15 residues. V was trimmed by 4 bases and J by 3 bases, leaving 16 bases between them. CDR1 and CDR2 (germline): SGHNT, YYREEE (reference sequence). DNA of the CDR3: TGTGCCAGCAGCCCGGTGGGTTTGGAGGACTATGGCTACACCTTC. Amino acids: CASSPVGLEDYGYTF.

This chain uses TRBV7-9 with TRBJ2-5; 9 positions agree with TRBD2. The ends lost 1 base at V and 5 bases at J; junction bases unmatched: 8. The CDR3 spans 16 residues. The germline V gene encodes CDR1 SEHNR and CDR2 FQNEAQ (reference sequence). This chain's CDR3 is CASSLDSGGLQETQYF. The CDR3 DNA reads TGTGCCAGCAGCTTAGATAGCGGGGGCCTACAGGAGACCCAGTACTTC.

The rearrangement joins TRBV4-1 to TRBJ1-3, with a tentative D call TRBD1 (5 bases). V shed 0 bases and J shed 6 bases, with 18 bases lying between them. Germline CDR1 reads MGHRA; CDR2 reads YSYEKL. The CDR3 is made up of 17 amino acids. The CDR3 region is CASSQDLGGMGTNTIYF. The CDR3 bases are TGCGCCAGCAGCCAAGATCTTGGAGGGATGGGGACAAACACCATATATTTT.

This clone appeared a single time. The V gene is TRBV10-2, the J gene TRBJ2-3; D might be TRBD2 (6 bases). V dropped 6 bases and J dropped 11 bases, with 18 bases sitting between them. This CDR3 spans 13 amino acids. The germline V gene encodes CDR1 WSHSY and CDR2 SAAADI. For the CDR3, the DNA is TGCGCCAGCAGCAATCTGGCGGGGTTTGGGCAGTATTTT. Residues: CASSNLAGFGQYF.

This chain joins TRBV6-5 and TRBJ1-5, with 9 positions matching TRBD1. This CDR3 region has 16 residues. The ends lost 2 bases at V and 7 bases at J; junction bases unmatched: 9. CDR1 is MNHEY, CDR2 SVGAGI, per germline. The CDR3 sequence: CASSYQGQGIRQPQHF. For the CDR3, the DNA is TGTGCCAGCAGTTACCAGGGACAGGGAATAAGACAGCCCCAGCATTTT.

The V call is TRBV5-6, the J call TRBJ2-2, with TRBD2 as a possible D gene (7 bases). The CDR3 runs to 16 residues. Deletions cut 0 bases from V and 8 bases from J, with 17 bases between. Germline-derived CDR1 and CDR2 are SGHDT and YYEEEE. This chain's CDR3 is CASSLAAGAPVGELFF. The CDR3 DNA reads as TGTGCCAGCAGCTTGGCCGCGGGGGCCCCTGTAGGGGAGCTGTTTTTT.

The V and J genes are TRBV6-5 and TRBJ1-1; D gene unclear. Germline V gene lookup returns CDR1 MNHEY and CDR2 SVGAGI. V lost 2 bases, J lost 11 bases, and 24 bases lay in between. The CDR3 consists of 16 residues. The CDR3 bases are TGTGCCAGCAGTTACCCATTTGACCACGCGGCGGCGGGGGCTTTCTTT. Amino acids: CASSYPFDHAAAGAFF.